This TCR beta chain was sequenced in a study of T cells after yellow fever vaccination. Regarding the study as a whole: FACS-sorted repertoires could contain abundant clonotypes contaminating from the bulk population. Subsequent booster samples again held most clones from primary vaccination (less than 98% CD4, 85% to 90% CD8). A small proportion of clonotypes was detected in both the CD4 and CD8 compartments.

This CDR3 comprises 13 residues. Germline V gene lookup returns CDR1 KGHDR and CDR2 SFDVKD. Trimming shortened V by 10 bases and J by 4 bases, and 13 bases separated the two germline ends. TCRdb re-analysed the 5' RACE reads in MiXCR, keeping a single row per CDR3 protein. The sample yields about 96,000 distinct CDR3 sequences, roughly 10% seen once. This clonotype was obtained from a man aged 18 to 29 who received the YFV17D yellow fever vaccine. Specimen: CD8+ T cells not binding an NS4B(214-222) dextramer, sorted from PBMCs, collected roughly 15 days after the first yellow fever vaccination. The chain is built from TRBV24-1 and TRBJ2-1; a possible D gene is TRBD1 (6 bases). The CDR3 is CATSSGTYNEQFF. The CDR3 DNA reads TGTGCCACTTCCTCCGGGACATACAATGAGCAGTTCTTC.